This T cell receptor (beta chain) was recovered during a study of regulatory T cells in long-lasting Graves disease. Study-level results: Tissue studied was limited to peripheral blood, excluding thyroid tissue.

Combining iRepertoire HTBI primers with Arm-PCR of CDR3 regions, the authors built TCR beta libraries. MiXCR, applied by TCRdb to the multiplex PCR reads, yields one record per CDR3 protein. The sample consists of 250,000 to 300,000 distinct CDR3 sequences, about 18% of them appearing once. Time point meaning: newly diagnosed GD, antithyroid drugs for less than 3 months. PBMCs were the source of the RNA used for TCR sequencing. Germline values: CDR1 LGHNT, CDR2 FRNRAP. The CDR3 is 17 amino acids. Trimming left V 1 base short and J 1 base short, with 16 bases between. This clonotype was counted at least ten times. Its matching antigen is unknown. These sequences were also reported in another study, on T cells in Graves' hyperthyroidism and ophthalmopathy. That study reports: The blood repertoire included most of the expanded thyroid clonotypes above 0.001.

The material sequenced was peripheral blood mononuclear cells (PBMCs), taken at new diagnosis, from a patient treated with antithyroid drugs. The source of this sequence is a woman in her thirties with Graves disease. The gene calls are TRBV12-5 and TRBJ1-1; TRBD1 is a possible D gene (5 bases). The CDR3 bases are TGTGCTAGTGGTTTGGCGGAATACTGGGGACGGAACACTGAAGCTTTCTTT. Protein sequence: CASGLAEYWGRNTEAFF.